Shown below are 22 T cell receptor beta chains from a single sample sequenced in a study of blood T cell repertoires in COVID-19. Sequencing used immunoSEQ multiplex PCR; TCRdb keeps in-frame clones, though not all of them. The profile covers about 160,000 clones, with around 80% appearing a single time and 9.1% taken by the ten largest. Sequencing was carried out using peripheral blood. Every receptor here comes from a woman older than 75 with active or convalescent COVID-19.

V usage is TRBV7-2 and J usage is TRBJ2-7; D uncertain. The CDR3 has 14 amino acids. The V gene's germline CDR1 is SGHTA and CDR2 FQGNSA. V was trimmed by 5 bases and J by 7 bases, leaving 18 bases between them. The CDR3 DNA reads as TGTGCCAGCAGCCTCATGTCGGTAGCCTGGGAGCAGTACTTC. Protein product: CASSLMSVAWEQYF.

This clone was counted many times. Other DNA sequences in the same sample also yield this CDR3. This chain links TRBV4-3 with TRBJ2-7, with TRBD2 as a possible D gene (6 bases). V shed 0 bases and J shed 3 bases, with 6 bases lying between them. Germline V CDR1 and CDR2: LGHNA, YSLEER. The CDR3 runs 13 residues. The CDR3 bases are TGCGCCAGCAGCCAAGAAGCGGGCTACGAGCAGTACTTC. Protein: CASSQEAGYEQYF.

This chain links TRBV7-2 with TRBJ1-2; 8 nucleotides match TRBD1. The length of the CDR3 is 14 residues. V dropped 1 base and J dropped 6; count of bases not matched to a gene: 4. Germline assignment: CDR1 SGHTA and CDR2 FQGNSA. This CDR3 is CASSLVRTGNGYTF. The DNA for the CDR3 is TGTGCCAGCAGCTTAGTCAGGACAGGGAATGGCTACACCTTC. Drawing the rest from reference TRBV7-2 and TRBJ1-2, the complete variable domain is GAGVSQSPSNKVTEKGKDVELRCDPISGHTALYWYRQSLGQGLEFLIYFQGNSAPDKSGLPSDRFSAERTGGSVSTLTIQRTQQEDSAVYLCASSLVRTGNGYTFGSGTRLTVV.

CDR3 coding DNA: TGTGCCAGCAGCTTCCCAGGGGGCTTTGGAAACACCATATATTTT. Translation: CASSFPGGFGNTIYF. The chain uses TRBV7-9 and TRBJ1-3, with 8 bases matching TRBD1. Germline V gene data show CDR1 as SEHNR and CDR2 as FQNEAQ (reference sequence). This CDR3 region has 15 residues. Unmatched junction bases numbered 4, after V lost 3 bases and J lost 3 bases.

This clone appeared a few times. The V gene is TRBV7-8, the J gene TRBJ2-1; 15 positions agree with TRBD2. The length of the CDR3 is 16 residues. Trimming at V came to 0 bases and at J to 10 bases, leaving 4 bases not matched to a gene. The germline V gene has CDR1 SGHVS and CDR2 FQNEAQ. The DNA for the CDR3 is TGTGCCAGCAGCTTAGCGGGACTAGCGGGGGGTACGGAGCAGTTCTTC. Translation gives CASSLAGLAGGTEQFF. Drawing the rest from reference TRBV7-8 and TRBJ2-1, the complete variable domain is GAGVSQSPRYKVAKRGQDVALRCDPISGHVSLFWYQQALGQGPEFLTYFQNEAQLDKSGLPSDRFFAERPEGSVSTLKIQRTQQEDSAVYLCASSLAGLAGGTEQFFGPGTRLTVL.

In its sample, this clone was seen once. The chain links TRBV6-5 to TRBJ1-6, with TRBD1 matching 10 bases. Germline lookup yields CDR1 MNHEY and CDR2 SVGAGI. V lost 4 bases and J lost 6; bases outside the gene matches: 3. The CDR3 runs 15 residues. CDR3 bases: TGTGCCAGCAGTTCGAGGGACAGGGGTAATTCACCCCTCCACTTT. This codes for CASSSRDRGNSPLHF.

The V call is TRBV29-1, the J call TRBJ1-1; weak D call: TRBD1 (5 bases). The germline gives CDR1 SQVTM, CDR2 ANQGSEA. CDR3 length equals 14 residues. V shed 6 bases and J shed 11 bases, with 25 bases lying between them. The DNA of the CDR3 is TGCAGCGTAGCCCCCGGCAGTAGGGGTCGGGGGGCTTTCTTT. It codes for CSVAPGSRGRGAFF.

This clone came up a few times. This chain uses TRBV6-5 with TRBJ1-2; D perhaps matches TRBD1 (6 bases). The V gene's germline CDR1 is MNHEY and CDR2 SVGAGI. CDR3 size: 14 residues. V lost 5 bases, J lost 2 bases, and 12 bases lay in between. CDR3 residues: CASSTSGANYGYTF. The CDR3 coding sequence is TGTGCCAGCAGTACATCAGGGGCCAACTATGGCTACACCTTC.

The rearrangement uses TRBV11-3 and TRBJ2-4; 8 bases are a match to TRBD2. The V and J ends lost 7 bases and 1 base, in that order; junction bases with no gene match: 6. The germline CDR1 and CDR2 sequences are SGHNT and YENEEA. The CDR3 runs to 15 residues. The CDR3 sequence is CASTGGGPAKNIQYF. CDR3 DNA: TGTGCCAGCACCGGCGGGGGGCCGGCCAAAAACATTCAGTACTTC.

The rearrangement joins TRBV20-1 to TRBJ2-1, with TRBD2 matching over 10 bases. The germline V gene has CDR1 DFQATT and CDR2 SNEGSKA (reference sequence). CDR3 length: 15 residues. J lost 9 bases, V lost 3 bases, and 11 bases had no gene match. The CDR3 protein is CSASPGSGGRGEQFF. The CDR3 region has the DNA TGCAGTGCTAGTCCGGGTAGCGGGGGGAGGGGTGAGCAGTTCTTC.

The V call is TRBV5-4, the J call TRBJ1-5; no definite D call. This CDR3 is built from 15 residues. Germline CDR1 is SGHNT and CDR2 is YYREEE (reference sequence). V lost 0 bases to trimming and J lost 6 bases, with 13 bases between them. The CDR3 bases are TGTGCCAGCAGCTTGGCCGCGGACTATATTCAGCCCCAGCATTTT. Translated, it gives CASSLAADYIQPQHF. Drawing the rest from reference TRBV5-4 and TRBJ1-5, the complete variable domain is ETGVTQSPTHLIKTRGQQVTLRCSSQSGHNTVSWYQQALGQGPQFIFQYYREEENGRGNFPPRFSGLQFPNYSSELNVNALELDDSALYLCASSLAADYIQPQHFGDGTRLSIL.

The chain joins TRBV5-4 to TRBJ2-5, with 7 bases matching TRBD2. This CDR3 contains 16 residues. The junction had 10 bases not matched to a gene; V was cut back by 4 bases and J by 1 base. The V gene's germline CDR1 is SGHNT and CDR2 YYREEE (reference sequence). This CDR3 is CASSPGWGGIQETQYF. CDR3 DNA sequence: TGTGCCAGCAGCCCTGGATGGGGGGGGATCCAAGAGACCCAGTACTTC.

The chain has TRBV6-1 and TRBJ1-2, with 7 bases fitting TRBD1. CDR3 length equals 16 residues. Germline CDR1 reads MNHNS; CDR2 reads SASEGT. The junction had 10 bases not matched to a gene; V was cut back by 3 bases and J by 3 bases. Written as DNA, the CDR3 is TGTGCCAGCAGTGATGTCGGCAGGGGGTCCTACTATGGCTACACCTTC. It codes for CASSDVGRGSYYGYTF.

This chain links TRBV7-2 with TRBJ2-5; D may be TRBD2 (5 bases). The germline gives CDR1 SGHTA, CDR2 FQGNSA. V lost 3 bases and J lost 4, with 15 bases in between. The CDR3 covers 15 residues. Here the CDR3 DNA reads TGTGCCAGCAGCTTTGGTACCTATCGGGGAGAGACCCAGTACTTC. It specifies CASSFGTYRGETQYF.

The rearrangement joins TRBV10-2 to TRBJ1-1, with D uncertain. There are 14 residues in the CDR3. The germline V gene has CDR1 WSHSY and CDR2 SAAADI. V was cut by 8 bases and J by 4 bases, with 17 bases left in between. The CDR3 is CASGSLVAGTEAFF. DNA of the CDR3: TGCGCCAGCGGGTCCTTAGTGGCGGGCACTGAAGCTTTCTTT.

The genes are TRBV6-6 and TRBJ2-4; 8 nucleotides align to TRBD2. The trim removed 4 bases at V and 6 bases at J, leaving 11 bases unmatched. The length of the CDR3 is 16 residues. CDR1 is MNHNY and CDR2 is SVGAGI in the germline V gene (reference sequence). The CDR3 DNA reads TGTGCCAGCAGTTTCCTTGCGGGGGGCTCGGTAAACATTCAGTACTTC. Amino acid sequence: CASSFLAGGSVNIQYF.

CDR3 residues: CATHDGGKVEKLFF. In DNA form, the CDR3 reads TGTGCCACCCATGACGGGGGTAAAGTTGAAAAACTGTTTTTT. The rearrangement uses TRBV28 and TRBJ1-4, with D possibly TRBD1 on 5 matching bases. Trimming took off 10 bases at V and 7 bases at J, with 19 bases between the two ends. This CDR3 is built from 14 residues. The V gene's germline CDR1 is MDHEN and CDR2 SYDVKM.

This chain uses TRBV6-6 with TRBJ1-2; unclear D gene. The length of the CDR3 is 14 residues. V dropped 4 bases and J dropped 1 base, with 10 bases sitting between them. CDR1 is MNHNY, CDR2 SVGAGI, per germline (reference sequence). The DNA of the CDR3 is TGTGCCAGCAGTTCCCCGGGGTTTAACTATGGCTACACCTTC. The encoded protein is CASSSPGFNYGYTF.

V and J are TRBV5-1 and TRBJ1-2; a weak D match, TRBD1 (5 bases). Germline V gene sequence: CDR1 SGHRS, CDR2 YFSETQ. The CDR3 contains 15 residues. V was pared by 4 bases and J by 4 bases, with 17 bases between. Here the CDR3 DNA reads TGCGCCAGCAGCCCCGGAGGGACTGGGGGCTATGGCTACACCTTC. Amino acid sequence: CASSPGGTGGYGYTF.

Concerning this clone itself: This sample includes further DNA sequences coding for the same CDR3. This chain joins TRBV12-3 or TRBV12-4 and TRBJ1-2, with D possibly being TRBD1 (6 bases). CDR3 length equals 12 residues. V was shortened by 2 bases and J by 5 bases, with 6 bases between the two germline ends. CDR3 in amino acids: CASSLTGYGYTF. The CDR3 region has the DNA TGTGCCAGCAGTTTAACAGGGTATGGCTACACCTTC.

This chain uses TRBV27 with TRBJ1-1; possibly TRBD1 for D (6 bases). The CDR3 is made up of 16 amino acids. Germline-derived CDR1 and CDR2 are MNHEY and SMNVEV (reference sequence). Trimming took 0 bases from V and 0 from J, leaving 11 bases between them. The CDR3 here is CASSLSAGALNTEAFF. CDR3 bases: TGTGCCAGCAGTTTATCCGCAGGGGCCCTGAACACTGAAGCTTTCTTT.

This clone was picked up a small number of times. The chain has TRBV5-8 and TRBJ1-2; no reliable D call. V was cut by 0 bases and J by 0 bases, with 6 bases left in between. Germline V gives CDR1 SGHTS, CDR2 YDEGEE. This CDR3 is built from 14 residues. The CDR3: CASSLVNANYGYTF. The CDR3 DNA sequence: TGTGCCAGCAGCTTGGTTAATGCTAACTATGGCTACACCTTC.